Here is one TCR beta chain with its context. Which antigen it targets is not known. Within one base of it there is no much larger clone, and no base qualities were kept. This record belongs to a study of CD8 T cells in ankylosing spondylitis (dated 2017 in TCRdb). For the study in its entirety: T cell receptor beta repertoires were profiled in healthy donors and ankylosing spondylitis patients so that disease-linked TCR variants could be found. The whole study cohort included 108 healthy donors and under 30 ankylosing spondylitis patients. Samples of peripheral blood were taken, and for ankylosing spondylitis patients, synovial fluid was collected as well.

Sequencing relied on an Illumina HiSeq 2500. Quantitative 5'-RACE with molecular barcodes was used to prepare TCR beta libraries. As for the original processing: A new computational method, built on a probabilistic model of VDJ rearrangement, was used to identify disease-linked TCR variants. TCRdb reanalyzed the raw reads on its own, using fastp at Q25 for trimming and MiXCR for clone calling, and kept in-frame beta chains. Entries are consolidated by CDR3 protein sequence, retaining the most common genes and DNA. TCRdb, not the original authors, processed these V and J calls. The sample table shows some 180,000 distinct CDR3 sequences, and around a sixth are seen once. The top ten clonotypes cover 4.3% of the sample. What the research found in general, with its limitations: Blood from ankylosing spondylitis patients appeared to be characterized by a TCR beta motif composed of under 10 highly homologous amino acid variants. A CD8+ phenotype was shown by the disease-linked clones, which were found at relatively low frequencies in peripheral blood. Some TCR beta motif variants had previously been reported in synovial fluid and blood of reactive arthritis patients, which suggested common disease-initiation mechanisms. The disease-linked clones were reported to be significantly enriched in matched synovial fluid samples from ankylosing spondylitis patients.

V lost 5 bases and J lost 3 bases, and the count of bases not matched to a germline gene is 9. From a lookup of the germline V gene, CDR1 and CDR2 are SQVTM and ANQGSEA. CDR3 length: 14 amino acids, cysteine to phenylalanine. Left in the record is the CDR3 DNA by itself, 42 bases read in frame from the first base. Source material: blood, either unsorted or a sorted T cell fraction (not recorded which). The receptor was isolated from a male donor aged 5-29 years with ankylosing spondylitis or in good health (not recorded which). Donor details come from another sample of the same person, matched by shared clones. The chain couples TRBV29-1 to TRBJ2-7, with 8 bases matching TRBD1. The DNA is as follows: TGCAGCGTTTCCCCGGTGGACAGGGTCTACGAGCAGTACTTC. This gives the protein CSVSPVDRVYEQYF.